Listed below are T cell receptor beta chains from one sample, sequenced in a study of radiotherapy plus CTLA-4 blockade in lung cancer. Profiling relied on immunoSEQ multiplex PCR, and the TCRdb table lists in-frame clones only, not all of them. The table records tens of thousands of clones, around 87% of them present only once. Sample: peripheral blood, taken from a patient treated with radiotherapy plus ipilimumab. The receptors were sampled from a human donor with non-small cell lung cancer that progressed on radiotherapy plus ipilimumab. Each CDR3 is given with its conserved first and last residue. D genes are given only for firm matches. Part of the rows lack a size; the others show once, few, many or a class for expanded clones.

>-|TRBJ2-1|TRBV4-3|-
CASSQAGRAHNEQFF
TGCGCCAGCAGCCAAGCTGGCAGGGCCCACAATGAGCAGTTCTTC
>few|TRBJ1-2|TRBV4-3|-
CASSQDRIPRAGYTF
TGCGCCAGCAGCCAAGATCGTATCCCCAGGGCGGGCTACACCTTC
>-|TRBJ2-2|TRBV5-4|TRBD2
CASSPSAGEFAGELFF
TGTGCCAGCAGCCCCTCGGCGGGAGAGTTCGCCGGGGAGCTGTTTTTT
>few|TRBJ1-1|TRBV5-8|-
CASSLQVGSEAFF
TGTGCCAGCAGCCTACAAGTAGGGAGTGAAGCTTTCTTT
>-|TRBJ1-2|TRBV28|-
CASSVGASGYGYTF
TGTGCCAGCAGTGTAGGGGCTTCGGGCTATGGCTACACCTTC
>-|TRBJ2-4|TRBV5-1|TRBD1
CASSALTGDKNIQYF
TGCGCCAGCAGCGCGCTCACAGGGGACAAAAACATTCAGTACTTC
>once|TRBJ2-3|TRBV6-1|-
CASSVPDFTGDTQYF
TGTGCCAGCAGTGTCCCTGACTTCACCGGGGATACGCAGTATTTT
>-|TRBJ2-3|TRBV6-5|-
CASSYSRKDTQYF
TGTGCCAGCAGTTACTCGAGGAAAGATACGCAGTATTTT
>-|TRBJ2-7|TRBV5-1|TRBD1
CASSSSGTGDHEQYF
TGCGCCAGCAGCTCCTCCGGGACAGGGGACCACGAGCAGTACTTC
>-|TRBJ1-5|TRBV19|-
CASNRQGSPEHF
TGTGCCAGTAACCGCCAAGGGAGCCCTGAGCATTTT
>-|TRBJ1-1|TRBV5-1|-
CASSLETVTEAFF
TGCGCCAGCAGCTTGGAGACAGTTACTGAAGCTTTCTTT
>once|TRBJ1-2|TRBV4-1|-
CASSPLSNPRDYGYTF
TGTGCCAGCAGCCCCCTCTCCAACCCCAGGGACTATGGCTACACCTTC
>-|TRBJ1-1|TRBV19|-
CASSIAFVSGSSTTEAFF
TGTGCCAGTAGTATTGCTTTTGTGTCTGGGTCTAGTACTACTGAAGCTTTCTTT
>-|TRBJ1-5|TRBV30|-
CAWGGREGQPQHF
TGTGCGTGGGGGGGCAGGGAGGGACAGCCCCAGCATTTT
>-|TRBJ2-2|TRBV7-3|TRBD2
CASSLSGTTNTGELFF
TGTGCCAGCAGCTTAAGCGGGACTACTAACACCGGGGAGCTGTTTTTT
>-|TRBJ2-3|TRBV7-9|-
CASSLGRVGTDTQYF
TGTGCCAGCAGCTTAGGACGGGTGGGCACAGATACGCAGTATTTT
>-|TRBJ1-2|TRBV25-1|-
CASSERVGTPDGYTF
TGTGCCAGCAGTGAAAGGGTGGGGACACCGGATGGCTACACCTTC
>-|TRBJ2-7|TRBV7-2|TRBD1
CASSWDRGYYEQYF
TGTGCCAGCAGCTGGGACAGAGGATACTACGAGCAGTACTTC
>-|TRBJ2-7|TRBV11-2|TRBD1
CASSLPGGQAVGYEQYF
TGTGCCAGCAGCCTACCCGGGGGACAGGCAGTCGGATACGAGCAGTACTTC
>-|TRBJ1-2|TRBV4-1|TRBD1
CASSQDPGQPTYGYTF
TGCGCCAGCAGCCAAGATCCGGGACAGCCTACCTATGGCTACACCTTC
>-|TRBJ1-3|TRBV6-5|-
CASRQGTDGNTIYF
TGTGCCAGCAGACAAGGGACGGACGGAAACACCATATATTTT
>-|TRBJ1-3|TRBV30|-
CARGVSGNTIYF
TGTGCCCGAGGGGTTTCAGGAAACACCATATATTTT
>-|TRBJ2-1|TRBV27|TRBD2
CASSLSFSGGNEQFF
TGTGCCAGCAGTTTATCTTTTTCGGGAGGCAATGAGCAGTTCTTC
>-|TRBJ2-5|TRBV4-3|-
CASSQGLGRQETQYF
TGCGCCAGCAGCCAAGGGCTAGGTAGACAAGAGACCCAGTACTTC
>-|TRBJ1-3|TRBV4-2|TRBD1
CASSQTTGASGNTIYF
TGTGCCAGCAGCCAGACCACAGGGGCCTCTGGAAACACCATATATTTT
>-|TRBJ2-2|TRBV29-1|-
CSVGQATNTGELFF
TGCAGCGTTGGACAGGCGACGAACACCGGGGAGCTGTTTTTT
>-|TRBJ1-6|TRBV5-1|-
CASSMGGGANSPLHF
TGCGCCAGCAGCATGGGAGGGGGGGCGAACTCACCCCTCCACTTT
>once|TRBJ2-3|TRBV5-1|-
CASSPEVGTTDTQYF
TGCGCCAGCAGCCCGGAGGTGGGAACCACAGATACGCAGTATTTT
>once|TRBJ2-1|TRBV27|-
CASSPRLVSSYNEQFF
TGTGCCAGCAGCCCTCGACTGGTAAGCTCCTACAATGAGCAGTTCTTC
>-|TRBJ2-7|TRBV11-2|-
CASSVTTGPYEQYF
TGTGCCAGCAGCGTAACGACAGGCCCCTACGAGCAGTACTTC
>-|TRBJ1-5|TRBV18|TRBD1
CASSPQTGGFNQPQHF
TGTGCCAGCTCACCCCAGACAGGGGGGTTCAATCAGCCCCAGCATTTT
>-|TRBJ1-1|TRBV7-9|-
CASSVDGGTEAFF
TGTGCCAGCAGCGTCGATGGGGGAACCGAAGCTTTCTTT
>-|TRBJ1-3|TRBV7-6|-
CASSLASGVGNTIYF
TGTGCCAGCAGCTTAGCGTCAGGGGTCGGAAACACCATATATTTT
>few|TRBJ1-6|TRBV19|TRBD1
CASETGGNSPLHF
TGTGCCAGTGAGACAGGGGGTAATTCACCCCTCCACTTT
>-|TRBJ2-7|TRBV11-3|-
CASSLVGTYYEQYF
TGTGCCAGCAGCTTAGTCGGGACATATTACGAGCAGTACTTC
>-|TRBJ2-5|TRBV5-4|TRBD1
CASSLGGTIRRDRQETQYF
TGTGCCAGCAGCTTGGGGGGGACGATTCGACGGGACAGACAAGAGACCCAGTACTTC
>-|TRBJ2-7|TRBV4-2|-
CASSLTGDSTYEQYF
TGTGCCAGCAGCCTCACAGGGGACTCGACCTACGAGCAGTACTTC
>-|TRBJ2-1|TRBV4-3|-
CASSQGGSLVHEQFF
TGCGCCAGCAGCCAAGGGGGGAGCTTGGTCCATGAGCAGTTCTTC
>-|TRBJ2-2|TRBV5-4|-
CASSLAGALNTGELFF
TGTGCCAGCAGCTTAGCAGGGGCCCTAAACACCGGGGAGCTGTTTTTT
>-|TRBJ1-4|TRBV18|-
CASSPYGGTNEKLFF
TGTGCCAGCTCACCATACGGGGGCACTAATGAAAAACTGTTTTTT
>-|TRBJ1-4|TRBV25-1|-
CASSETGPTNEKLFF
TGTGCCAGCAGTGAAACGGGACCAACTAATGAAAAACTGTTTTTT
>-|TRBJ2-7|TRBV10-1|-
CASRCYRDSTYEQYF
TGCGCCAGCAGATGCTATCGGGATAGCACCTACGAGCAGTACTTC
>-|TRBJ1-2|TRBV6-1|-
CASNPWEIDYGYTF
TGTGCCAGCAACCCCTGGGAAATCGACTATGGCTACACCTTC
>-|TRBJ2-2|TRBV4-3|-
CASSQDLGRERIGELFF
TGCGCCAGCAGCCAAGATCTGGGGCGGGAACGGATCGGGGAGCTGTTTTTT
>-|TRBJ2-1|TRBV28|-
CASSLQGGAYNEQFF
TGTGCCAGCAGTTTACAAGGGGGGGCCTACAATGAGCAGTTCTTC